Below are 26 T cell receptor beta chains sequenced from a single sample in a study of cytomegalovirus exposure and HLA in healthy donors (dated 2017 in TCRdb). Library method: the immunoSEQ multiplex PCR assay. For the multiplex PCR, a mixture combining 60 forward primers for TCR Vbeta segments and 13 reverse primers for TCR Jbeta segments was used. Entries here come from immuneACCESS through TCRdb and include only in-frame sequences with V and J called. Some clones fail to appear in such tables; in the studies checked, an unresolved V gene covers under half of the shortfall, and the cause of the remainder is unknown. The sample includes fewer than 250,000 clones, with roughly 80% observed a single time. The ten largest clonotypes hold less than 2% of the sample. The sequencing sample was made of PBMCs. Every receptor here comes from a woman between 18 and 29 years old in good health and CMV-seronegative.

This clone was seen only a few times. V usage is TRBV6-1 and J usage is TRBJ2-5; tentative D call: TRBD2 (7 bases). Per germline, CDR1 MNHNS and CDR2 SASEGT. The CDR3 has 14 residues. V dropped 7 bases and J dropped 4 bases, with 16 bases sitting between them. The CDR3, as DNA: TGTGCCAGCATGTCGGGGGGCGTCCGAGAGACCCAGTACTTC. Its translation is CASMSGGVRETQYF.

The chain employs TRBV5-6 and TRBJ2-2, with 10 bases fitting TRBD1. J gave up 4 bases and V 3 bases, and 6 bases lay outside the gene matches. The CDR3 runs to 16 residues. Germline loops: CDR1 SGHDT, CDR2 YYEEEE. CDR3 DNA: TGTGCCAGCAGCTACGAGACAGGGGGCATCACCGGGGAGCTGTTTTTT. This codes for CASSYETGGITGELFF.

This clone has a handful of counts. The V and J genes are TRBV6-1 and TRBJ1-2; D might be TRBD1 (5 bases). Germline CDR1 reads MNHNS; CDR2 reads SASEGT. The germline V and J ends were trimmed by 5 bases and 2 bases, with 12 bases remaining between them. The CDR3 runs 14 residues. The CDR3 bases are TGTGCCAGCAGTAGGTGGGGGGGGAACTATGGCTACACCTTC. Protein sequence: CASSRWGGNYGYTF.

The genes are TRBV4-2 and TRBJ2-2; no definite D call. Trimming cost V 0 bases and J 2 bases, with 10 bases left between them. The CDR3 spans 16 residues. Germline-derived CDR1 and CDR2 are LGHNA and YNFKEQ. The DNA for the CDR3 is TGTGCCAGCAGCCAAGATCTGGCGGTAAACACCGGGGAGCTGTTTTTT. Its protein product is CASSQDLAVNTGELFF.

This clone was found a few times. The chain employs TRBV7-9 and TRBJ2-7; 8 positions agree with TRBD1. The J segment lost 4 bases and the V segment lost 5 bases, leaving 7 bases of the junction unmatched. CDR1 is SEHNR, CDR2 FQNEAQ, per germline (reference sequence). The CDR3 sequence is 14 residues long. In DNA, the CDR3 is TGTGCCAGCAGCGGGTCTCAGGGGGCTTACGAGCAGTACTTC. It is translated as CASSGSQGAYEQYF.

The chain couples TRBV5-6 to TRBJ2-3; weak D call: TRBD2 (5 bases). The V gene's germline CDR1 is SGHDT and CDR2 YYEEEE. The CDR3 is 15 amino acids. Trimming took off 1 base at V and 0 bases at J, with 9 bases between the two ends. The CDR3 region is CASSLRGTSTDTQYF. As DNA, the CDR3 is TGTGCCAGCAGCTTGCGGGGAACTAGCACAGATACGCAGTATTTT.

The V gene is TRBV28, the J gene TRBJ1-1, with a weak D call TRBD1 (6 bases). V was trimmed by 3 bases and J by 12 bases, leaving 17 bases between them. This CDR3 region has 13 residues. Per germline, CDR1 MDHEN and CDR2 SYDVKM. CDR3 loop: CASSLTTGSGTFF. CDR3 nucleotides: TGTGCCAGCAGTTTGACTACAGGGAGCGGAACTTTCTTT.

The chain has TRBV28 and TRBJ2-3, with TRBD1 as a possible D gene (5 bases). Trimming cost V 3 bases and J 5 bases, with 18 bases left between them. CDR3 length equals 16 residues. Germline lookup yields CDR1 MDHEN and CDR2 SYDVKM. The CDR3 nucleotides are TGTGCCAGCAGTTTGTTCGACAGACCAGAAGAAGATACGCAGTATTTT. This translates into CASSLFDRPEEDTQYF.

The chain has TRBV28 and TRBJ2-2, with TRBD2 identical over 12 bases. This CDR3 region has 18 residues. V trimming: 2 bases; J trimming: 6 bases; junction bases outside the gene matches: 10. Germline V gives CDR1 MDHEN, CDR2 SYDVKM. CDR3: CASSLGPSGRGGAGELFF. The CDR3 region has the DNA TGTGCCAGCAGTTTAGGTCCTAGCGGGAGGGGGGGGGCCGGGGAGCTGTTTTTT.

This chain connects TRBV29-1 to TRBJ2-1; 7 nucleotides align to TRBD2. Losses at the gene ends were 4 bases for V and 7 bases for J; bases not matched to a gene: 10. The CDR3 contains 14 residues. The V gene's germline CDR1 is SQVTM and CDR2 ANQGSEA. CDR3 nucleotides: TGCAGCGTTGTGGCGGGAGAAGGTGAAAATGAGCAGTTCTTC. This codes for CSVVAGEGENEQFF.

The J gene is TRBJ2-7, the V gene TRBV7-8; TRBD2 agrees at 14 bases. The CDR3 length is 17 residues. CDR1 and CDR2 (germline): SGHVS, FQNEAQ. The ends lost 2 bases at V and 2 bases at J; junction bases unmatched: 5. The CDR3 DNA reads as TGTGCCAGCAGCTTACTAAAGACTAGCGGGGGGGCCTACGAGCAGTACTTC. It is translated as CASSLLKTSGGAYEQYF.

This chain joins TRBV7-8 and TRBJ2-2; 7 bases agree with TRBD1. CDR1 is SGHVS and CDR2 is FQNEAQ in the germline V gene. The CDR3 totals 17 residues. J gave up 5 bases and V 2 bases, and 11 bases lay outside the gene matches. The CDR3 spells CASSLRQGLQGTGELFF. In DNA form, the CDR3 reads TGTGCCAGCAGCTTACGACAGGGCCTTCAGGGGACCGGGGAGCTGTTTTTT.

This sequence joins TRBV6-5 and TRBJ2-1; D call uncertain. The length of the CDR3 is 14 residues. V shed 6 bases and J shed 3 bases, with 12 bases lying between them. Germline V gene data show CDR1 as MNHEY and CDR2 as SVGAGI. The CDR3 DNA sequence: TGTGCCAGCAGACTCCTTTACGTCTACAATGAGCAGTTCTTC. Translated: CASRLLYVYNEQFF.

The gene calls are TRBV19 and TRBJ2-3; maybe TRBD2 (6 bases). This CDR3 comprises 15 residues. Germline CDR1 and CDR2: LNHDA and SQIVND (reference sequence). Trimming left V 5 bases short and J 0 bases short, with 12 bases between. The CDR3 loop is CASSSPRESTDTQYF. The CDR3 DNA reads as TGTGCCAGTAGTTCTCCCCGGGAGAGCACAGATACGCAGTATTTT.

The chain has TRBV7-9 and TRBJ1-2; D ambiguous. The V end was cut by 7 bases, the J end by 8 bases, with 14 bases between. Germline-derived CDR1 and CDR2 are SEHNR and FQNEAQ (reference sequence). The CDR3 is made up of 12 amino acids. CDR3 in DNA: TGTGCCAGCACCAATGCGGGGATCGGCTACACCTTC. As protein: CASTNAGIGYTF. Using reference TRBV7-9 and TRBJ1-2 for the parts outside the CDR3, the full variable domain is DTGVSQNPRHKITKRGQNVTFRCDPISEHNRLYWYRQTLGQGPEFLTYFQNEAQLEKSRLLSDRFSAERPKGSFSTLEIQRTEQGDSAMYLCASTNAGIGYTFGSGTRLTVV.

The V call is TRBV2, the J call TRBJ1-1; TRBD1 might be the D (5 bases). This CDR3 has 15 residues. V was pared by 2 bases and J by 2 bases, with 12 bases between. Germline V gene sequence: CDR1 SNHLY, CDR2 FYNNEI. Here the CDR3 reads CASSEFGGFNTEAFF. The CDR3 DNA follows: TGTGCCAGCAGTGAATTCGGGGGATTTAACACTGAAGCTTTCTTT.

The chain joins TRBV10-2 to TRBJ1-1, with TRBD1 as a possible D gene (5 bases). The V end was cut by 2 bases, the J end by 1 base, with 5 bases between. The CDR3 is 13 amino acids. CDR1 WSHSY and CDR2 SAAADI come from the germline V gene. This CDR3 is CASSETGNTEAFF. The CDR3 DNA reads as TGCGCCAGCAGTGAGACAGGGAACACTGAAGCTTTCTTT.

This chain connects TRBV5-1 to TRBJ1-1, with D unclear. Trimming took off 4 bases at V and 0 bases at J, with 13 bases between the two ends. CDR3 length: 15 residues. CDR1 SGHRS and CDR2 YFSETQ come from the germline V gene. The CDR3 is CASSVEEGVNTEAFF. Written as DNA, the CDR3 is TGCGCCAGCAGCGTTGAGGAGGGTGTGAACACTGAAGCTTTCTTT.

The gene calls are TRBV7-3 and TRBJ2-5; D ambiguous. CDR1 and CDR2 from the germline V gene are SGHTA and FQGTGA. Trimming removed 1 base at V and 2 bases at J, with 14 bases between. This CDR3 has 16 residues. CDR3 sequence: CASSLNGRELQETQYF. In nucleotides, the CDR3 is TGTGCCAGCAGCTTAAATGGGCGTGAACTTCAAGAGACCCAGTACTTC.

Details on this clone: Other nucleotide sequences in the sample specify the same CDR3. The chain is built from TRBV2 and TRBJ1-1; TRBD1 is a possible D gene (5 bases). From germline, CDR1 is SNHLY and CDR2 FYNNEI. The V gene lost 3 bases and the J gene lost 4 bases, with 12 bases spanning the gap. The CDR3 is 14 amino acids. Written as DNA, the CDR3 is TGTGCCAGCAGTGAGTCTGGGGGGGGCACTGAAGCTTTCTTT. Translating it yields CASSESGGGTEAFF.

The CDR3 here is CASSPEVAWETQYF. The DNA of the CDR3 is TGTGCCAGCAGCCCCGAGGTTGCGTGGGAGACCCAGTACTTC. The chain has TRBV14 and TRBJ2-5; D is undetermined. This CDR3 comprises 14 residues. V was cut by 4 bases and J by 5 bases, with 14 bases left in between. The V gene's germline CDR1 is SGHDN and CDR2 FVKESK.

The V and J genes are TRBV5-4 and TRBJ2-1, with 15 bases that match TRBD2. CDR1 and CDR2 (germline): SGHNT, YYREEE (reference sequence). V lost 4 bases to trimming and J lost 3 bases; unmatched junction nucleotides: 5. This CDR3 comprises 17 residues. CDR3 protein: CASSLGLAGGFYNEQFF. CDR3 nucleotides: TGTGCCAGCAGCCTTGGACTAGCGGGGGGGTTCTACAATGAGCAGTTCTTC.

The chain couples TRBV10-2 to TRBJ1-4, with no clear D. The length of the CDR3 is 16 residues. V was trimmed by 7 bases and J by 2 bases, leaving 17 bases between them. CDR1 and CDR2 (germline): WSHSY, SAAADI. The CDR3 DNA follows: TGCGCCAGCATGCGGGGTTTGGCTCTTACTAATGAAAAACTGTTTTTT. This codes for CASMRGLALTNEKLFF.

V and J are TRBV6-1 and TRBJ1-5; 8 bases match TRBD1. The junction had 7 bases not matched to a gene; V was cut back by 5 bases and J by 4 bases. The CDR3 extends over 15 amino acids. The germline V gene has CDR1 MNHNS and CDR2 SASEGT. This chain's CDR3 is CASSFGTGTNQPQHF. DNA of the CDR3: TGTGCCAGCAGTTTCGGGACAGGTACAAATCAGCCCCAGCATTTT.

As DNA, the CDR3 is TGTGCCAGCAGCGCTCCGACAGGGTCTACCTACGAGCAGTACTTC. As protein: CASSAPTGSTYEQYF. V usage is TRBV9 and J usage is TRBJ2-7; 7 bases fit TRBD1. Germline V lookup: CDR1 SGDLS, CDR2 YYNGEE. CDR3 length: 15 amino acids. Trimming removed 3 bases from V and 2 bases from J; junction bases left unmatched: 8.

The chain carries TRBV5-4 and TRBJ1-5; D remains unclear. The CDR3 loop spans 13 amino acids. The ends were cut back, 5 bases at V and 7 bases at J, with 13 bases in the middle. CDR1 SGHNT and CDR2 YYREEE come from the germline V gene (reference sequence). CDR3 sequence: CASSRGLGQPQHF. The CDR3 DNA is TGTGCCAGCAGTCGTGGACTGGGCCAGCCCCAGCATTTT.